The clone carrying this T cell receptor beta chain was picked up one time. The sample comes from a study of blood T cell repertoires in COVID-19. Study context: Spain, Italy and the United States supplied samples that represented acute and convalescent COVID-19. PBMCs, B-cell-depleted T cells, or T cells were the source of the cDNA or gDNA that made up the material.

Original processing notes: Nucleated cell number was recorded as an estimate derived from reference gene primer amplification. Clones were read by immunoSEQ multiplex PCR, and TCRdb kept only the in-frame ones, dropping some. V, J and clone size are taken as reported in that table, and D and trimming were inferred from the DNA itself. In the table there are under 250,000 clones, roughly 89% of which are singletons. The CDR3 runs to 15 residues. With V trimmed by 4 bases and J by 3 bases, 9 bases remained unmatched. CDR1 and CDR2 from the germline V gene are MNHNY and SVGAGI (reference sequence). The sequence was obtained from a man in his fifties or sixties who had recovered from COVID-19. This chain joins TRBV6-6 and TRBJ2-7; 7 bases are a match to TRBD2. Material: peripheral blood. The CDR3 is CASSLSGTTVYEQYF. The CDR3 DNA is TGTGCCAGCAGTTTATCCGGGACTACTGTCTACGAGCAGTACTTC.